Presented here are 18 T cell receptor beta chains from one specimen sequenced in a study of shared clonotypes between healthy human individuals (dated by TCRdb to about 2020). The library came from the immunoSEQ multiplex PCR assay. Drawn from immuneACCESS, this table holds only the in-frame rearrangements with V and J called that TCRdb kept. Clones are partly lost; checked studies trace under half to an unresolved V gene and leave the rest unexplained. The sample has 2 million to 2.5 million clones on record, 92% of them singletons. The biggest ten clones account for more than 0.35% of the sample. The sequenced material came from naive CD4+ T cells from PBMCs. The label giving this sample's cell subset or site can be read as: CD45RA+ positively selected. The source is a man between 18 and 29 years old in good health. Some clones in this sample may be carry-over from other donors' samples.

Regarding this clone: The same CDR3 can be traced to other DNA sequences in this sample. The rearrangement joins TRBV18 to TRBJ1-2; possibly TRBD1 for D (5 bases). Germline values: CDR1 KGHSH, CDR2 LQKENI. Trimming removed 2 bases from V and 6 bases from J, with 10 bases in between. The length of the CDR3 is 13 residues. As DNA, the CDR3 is TGTGCCAGCTCACCAAGGCAGGGAGATGGCTACACCTTC. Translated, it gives CASSPRQGDGYTF.

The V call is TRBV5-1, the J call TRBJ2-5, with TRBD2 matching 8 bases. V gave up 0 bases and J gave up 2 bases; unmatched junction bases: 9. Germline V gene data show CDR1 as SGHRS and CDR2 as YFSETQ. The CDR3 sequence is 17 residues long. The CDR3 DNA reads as TGCGCCAGCAGCTTGGTAGGGTTGTTAGCGGGACAAGAGACCCAGTACTTC. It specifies CASSLVGLLAGQETQYF. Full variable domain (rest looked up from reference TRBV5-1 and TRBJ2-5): KAGVTQTPRYLIKTRGQQVTLSCSPISGHRSVSWYQQTPGQGLQFLFEYFSETQRNKGNFPGRFSGRQFSNSRSEMNVSTLELGDSALYLCASSLVGLLAGQETQYFGPGTRLLVL.

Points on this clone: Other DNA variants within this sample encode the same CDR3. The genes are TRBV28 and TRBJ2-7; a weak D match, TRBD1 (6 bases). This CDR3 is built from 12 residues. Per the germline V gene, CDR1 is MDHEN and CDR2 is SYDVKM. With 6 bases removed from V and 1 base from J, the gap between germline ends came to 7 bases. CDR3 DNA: TGTGCCAGCAGCACAGGGTCCTACGAGCAGTACTTC. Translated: CASSTGSYEQYF.

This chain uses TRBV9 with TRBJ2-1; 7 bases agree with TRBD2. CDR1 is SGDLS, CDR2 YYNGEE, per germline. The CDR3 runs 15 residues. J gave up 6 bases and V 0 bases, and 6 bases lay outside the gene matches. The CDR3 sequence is CASSVVGRPFNEQFF. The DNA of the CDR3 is TGTGCCAGCAGCGTAGTCGGGAGGCCATTCAATGAGCAGTTCTTC.

This CDR3 reads CASSSQGGGDTQYF. For the CDR3, the DNA is TGTGCCAGCAGCTCCCAGGGGGGTGGAGATACGCAGTATTTT. This rearrangement joins TRBV7-2 to TRBJ2-3; a weak D match, TRBD1 (7 bases). Germline V gene lookup returns CDR1 SGHTA and CDR2 FQGNSA. V was shortened by 4 bases and J by 5 bases, with 13 bases between the two germline ends. The CDR3 is made up of 14 amino acids.

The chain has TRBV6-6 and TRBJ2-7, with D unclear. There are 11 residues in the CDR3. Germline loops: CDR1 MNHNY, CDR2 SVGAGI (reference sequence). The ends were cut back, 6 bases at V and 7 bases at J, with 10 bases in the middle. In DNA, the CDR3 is TGTGCCAGCAGCCCAAAAATAGAGCAGTACTTC. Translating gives CASSPKIEQYF.

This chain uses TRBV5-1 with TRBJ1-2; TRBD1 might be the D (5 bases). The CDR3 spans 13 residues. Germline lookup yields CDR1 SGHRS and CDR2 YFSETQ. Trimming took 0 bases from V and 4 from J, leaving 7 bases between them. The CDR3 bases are TGCGCCAGCAGCTTGGCACAGGCCTATGGCTACACCTTC. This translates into CASSLAQAYGYTF.

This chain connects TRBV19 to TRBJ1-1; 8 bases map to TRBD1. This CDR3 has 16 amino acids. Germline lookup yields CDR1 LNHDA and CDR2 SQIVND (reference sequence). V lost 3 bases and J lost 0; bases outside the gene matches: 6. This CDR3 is CASSMGRGLLNTEAFF. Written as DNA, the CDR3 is TGTGCCAGTAGTATGGGCAGGGGGCTTTTGAACACTGAAGCTTTCTTT. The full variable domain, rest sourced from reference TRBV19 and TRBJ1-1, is DGGITQSPKYLFRKEGQNVTLSCEQNLNHDAMYWYRQDPGQGLRLIYYSQIVNDFQKGDIAEGYSVSREKKESFPLTVTSAQKNPTAFYLCASSMGRGLLNTEAFFGQGTRLTVV.

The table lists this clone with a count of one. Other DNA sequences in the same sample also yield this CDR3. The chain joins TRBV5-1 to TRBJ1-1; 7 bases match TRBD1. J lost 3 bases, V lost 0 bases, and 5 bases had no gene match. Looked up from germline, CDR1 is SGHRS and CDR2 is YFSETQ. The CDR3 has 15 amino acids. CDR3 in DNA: TGCGCCAGCAGCTTGGCCGGCAGGGGGGACACTGAAGCTTTCTTT. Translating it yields CASSLAGRGDTEAFF.

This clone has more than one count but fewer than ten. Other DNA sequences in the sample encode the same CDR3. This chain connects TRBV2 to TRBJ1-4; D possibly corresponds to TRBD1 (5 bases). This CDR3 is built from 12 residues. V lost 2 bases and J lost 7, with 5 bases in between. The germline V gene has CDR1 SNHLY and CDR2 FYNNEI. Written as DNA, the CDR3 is TGTGCCAGCAGTGAACAGGGTGAAAAACTGTTTTTT. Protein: CASSEQGEKLFF.

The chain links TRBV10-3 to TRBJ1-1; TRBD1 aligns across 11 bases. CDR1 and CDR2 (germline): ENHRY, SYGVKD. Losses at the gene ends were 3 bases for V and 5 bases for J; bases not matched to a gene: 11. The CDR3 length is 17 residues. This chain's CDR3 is CAISDPGQGANLTEAFF. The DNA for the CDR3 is TGTGCCATCAGTGACCCTGGACAGGGGGCGAATCTAACTGAAGCTTTCTTT.

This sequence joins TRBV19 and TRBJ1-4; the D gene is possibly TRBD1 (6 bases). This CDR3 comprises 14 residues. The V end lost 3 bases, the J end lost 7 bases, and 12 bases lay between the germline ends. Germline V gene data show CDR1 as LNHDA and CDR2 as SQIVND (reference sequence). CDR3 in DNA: TGTGCCAGTAGTATCTTAACAGGGAGTGAAAAACTGTTTTTT. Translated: CASSILTGSEKLFF.

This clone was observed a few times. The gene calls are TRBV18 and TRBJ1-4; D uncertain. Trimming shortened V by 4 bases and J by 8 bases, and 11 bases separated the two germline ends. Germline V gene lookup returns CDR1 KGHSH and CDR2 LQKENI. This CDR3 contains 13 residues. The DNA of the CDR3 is TGTGCCAGCTCACAGGACGGTCCCGAAAAACTGTTTTTT. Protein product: CASSQDGPEKLFF.

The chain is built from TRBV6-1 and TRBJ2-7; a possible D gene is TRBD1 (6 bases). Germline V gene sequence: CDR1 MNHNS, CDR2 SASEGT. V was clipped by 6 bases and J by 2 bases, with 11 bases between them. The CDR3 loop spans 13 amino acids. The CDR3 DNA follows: TGTGCCAGCAGAACAGGGTCGGCCTACGAGCAGTACTTC. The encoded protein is CASRTGSAYEQYF.

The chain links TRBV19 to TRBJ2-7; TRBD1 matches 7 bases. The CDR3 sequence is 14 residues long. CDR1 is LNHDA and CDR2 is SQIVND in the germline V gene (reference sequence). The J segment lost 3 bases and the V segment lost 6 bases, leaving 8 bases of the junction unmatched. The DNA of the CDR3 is TGTGCCAGTAGCCCATTACAGGGGTTCTACGAGCAGTACTTC. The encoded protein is CASSPLQGFYEQYF.

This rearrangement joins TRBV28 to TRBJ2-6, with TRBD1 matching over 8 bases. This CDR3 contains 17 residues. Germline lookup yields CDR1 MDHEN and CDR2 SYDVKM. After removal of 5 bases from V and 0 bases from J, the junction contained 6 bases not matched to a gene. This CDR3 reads CASSPRTGFSGANVLTF. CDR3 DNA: TGTGCCAGCAGTCCTCGGACAGGGTTCTCTGGGGCCAACGTCCTGACTTTC. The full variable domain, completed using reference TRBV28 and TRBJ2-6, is DVKVTQSSRYLVKRTGEKVFLECVQDMDHENMFWYRQDPGLGLRLIYFSYDVKMKEKGDIPEGYSVSREKKERFSLILESASTNQTSMYLCASSPRTGFSGANVLTFGAGSRLTVL.

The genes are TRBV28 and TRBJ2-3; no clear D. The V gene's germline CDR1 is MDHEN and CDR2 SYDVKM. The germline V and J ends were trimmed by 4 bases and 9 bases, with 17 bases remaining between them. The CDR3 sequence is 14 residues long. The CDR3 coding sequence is TGTGCCAGCAGTTACCCAACTGGACCGGACACGCAGTATTTT. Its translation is CASSYPTGPDTQYF.

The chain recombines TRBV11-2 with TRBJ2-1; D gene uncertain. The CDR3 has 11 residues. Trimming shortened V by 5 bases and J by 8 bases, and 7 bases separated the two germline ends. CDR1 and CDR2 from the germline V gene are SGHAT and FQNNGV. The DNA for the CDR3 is TGTGCCAGCAGCCTAAAGGATGAGCAGTTCTTC. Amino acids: CASSLKDEQFF. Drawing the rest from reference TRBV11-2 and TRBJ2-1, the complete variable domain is EAGVAQSPRYKIIEKRQSVAFWCNPISGHATLYWYQQILGQGPKLLIQFQNNGVVDDSQLPKDRFSAERLKGVDSTLKIQPAKLEDSAVYLCASSLKDEQFFGPGTRLTVL.